This TCR beta chain was sequenced during a study of blood T cells in healthy people across ages. Study results and caveats: Expanded clonotype shifts may have been confounded, as the donors had an unknown CMV status.

Total RNA, at least 5.5 micrograms per sample, came from PBMCs. The germline V gene has CDR1 SGHTA and CDR2 FQGNSA. The CDR3 consists of 15 residues. The germline V and J ends were trimmed by 5 bases and 1 base, with 14 bases remaining between them. This clonotype has just a few counts. No antigen is known for it. Sample-barcoded 5' priming and a J-beta primer mix drove a second PCR of about 6 to 12 cycles. TCRdb reprocessed the 5' RACE reads with MiXCR, giving one entry per CDR3 protein. The sample includes around 320,000 distinct CDR3 sequences, 25% to 30% of them seen just once. The sequence derives from an older woman in good health. The rearrangement links TRBV7-2 to TRBJ1-1, with D unclear. The sample taken for sequencing was blood. This CDR3 reads CASSRLGWQNTEAFF. The DNA for the CDR3 is TGTGCCAGCAGCCGACTTGGTTGGCAGAACACTGAAGCTTTCTTT.